Below, 25 T cell receptor beta chains from the same sample are listed, as sequenced in a study of shared clonotypes between healthy human individuals. CD45RO-negative cells were positively selected for CCR7, leaving out terminally differentiated effector memory CD45RA+ cells. Method: immunoSEQ multiplex PCR; TCRdb's copy keeps in-frame clones and lacks some. The sample holds around 560,000 clones, 85% to 95% seen once. The sequenced material came from naive CD8+ T cells sorted from blood. The receptors originated from a woman aged 30 to 39 in good health.

The chain recombines TRBV10-3 with TRBJ2-7; 7 bases align to TRBD1. Germline lookup yields CDR1 ENHRY and CDR2 SYGVKD. The CDR3 loop spans 13 amino acids. Trimming cost V 2 bases and J 6 bases; bases outside gene matches: 4. The chain's CDR3 is CAISEGTVGEQYF. CDR3 bases: TGTGCCATCAGTGAGGGGACAGTAGGCGAGCAGTACTTC.

The chain recombines TRBV5-4 with TRBJ2-1, with 9 bases fitting TRBD2. V shed 0 bases, J shed 4 bases, and the junction held 5 bases outside the gene matches. Germline V lookup: CDR1 SGHNT, CDR2 YYREEE (reference sequence). The CDR3 consists of 16 residues. The CDR3 loop is CASSLVLAGLYNEQFF. The CDR3 coding sequence is TGTGCCAGCAGCTTGGTACTAGCGGGTCTGTACAATGAGCAGTTCTTC.

The J gene is TRBJ2-7, the V gene TRBV27; TRBD1 aligns across 9 bases. J lost 6 bases, V lost 3 bases, and 6 bases had no gene match. CDR1 is MNHEY, CDR2 SMNVEV, per germline (reference sequence). The CDR3 covers 14 residues. The CDR3 nucleotides are TGTGCCAGCAGTTTCATACAGGGGGCGGGCGAGCAGTACTTC. Amino acids: CASSFIQGAGEQYF.

This clone was recorded only once. This rearrangement joins TRBV2 to TRBJ2-3, with D unresolved. This CDR3 is built from 15 residues. V gave up 4 bases and J gave up 4 bases, with 15 bases separating them. Germline V gives CDR1 SNHLY, CDR2 FYNNEI. DNA of the CDR3: TGTGCCAGCAGTGGGTCGCCACGTGCCCCAGATACGCAGTATTTT. Its protein is CASSGSPRAPDTQYF.

The chain joins TRBV7-9 to TRBJ2-1, with D perhaps TRBD2 (6 bases). The CDR3 has 15 amino acids. V gave up 1 base and J gave up 9 bases, with 16 bases separating them. The germline V gene encodes CDR1 SEHNR and CDR2 FQNEAQ (reference sequence). CDR3 region: CASSLVSGRGGEQFF. The CDR3 region has the DNA TGTGCCAGCAGCTTAGTTTCCGGGAGAGGCGGTGAGCAGTTCTTC.

The chain recombines TRBV19 with TRBJ1-5, with D uncertain. Germline-derived CDR1 and CDR2 are LNHDA and SQIVND (reference sequence). V lost 3 bases, J lost 5 bases, and 17 bases lay in between. This CDR3 spans 16 amino acids. CDR3 in amino acids: CASSIGPGLGDQPQHF. The CDR3 bases are TGTGCCAGTAGTATTGGCCCGGGCCTAGGCGATCAGCCCCAGCATTTT.

This chain uses TRBV28 with TRBJ1-5; D is perhaps TRBD1 (6 bases). Germline CDR1 and CDR2: MDHEN and SYDVKM. This CDR3 is built from 16 residues. With 3 bases removed from V and 1 base from J, the gap between germline ends came to 13 bases. CDR3 nucleotides: TGTGCCAGCAGTTTGGGTAGGGGGTTAAGCAATCAGCCCCAGCATTTT. Its translation is CASSLGRGLSNQPQHF.

The rearrangement joins TRBV6-1 to TRBJ2-5; 10 nucleotides agree with TRBD2. Germline CDR1 is MNHNS and CDR2 is SASEGT. CDR3 size: 15 residues. V lost 3 bases and J lost 5; bases outside the gene matches: 6. This CDR3 is CASSEASGSLETQYF. The CDR3, as DNA: TGTGCCAGCAGTGAGGCTAGCGGGAGCCTGGAGACCCAGTACTTC.

To note about this clone: Other DNA variants within this sample encode the same CDR3. V usage is TRBV5-8 and J usage is TRBJ1-2, with D hard to call. Per germline, CDR1 SGHTS and CDR2 YDEGEE. The ends were cut back, 0 bases at V and 7 bases at J, with 1 base in the middle. CDR3 size: 10 residues. In DNA form, the CDR3 reads TGTGCCAGCAGCTTGGTTGGCTACACCTTC. Amino acids: CASSLVGYTF.

The chain combines TRBV28 with TRBJ1-2; possible D gene TRBD1, 5 bases. There are 16 residues in the CDR3. Per the germline V gene, CDR1 is MDHEN and CDR2 is SYDVKM. The germline V and J ends were trimmed by 4 bases and 7 bases, with 22 bases remaining between them. This chain's CDR3 is CASSSSPGGEFGGYTF. The DNA for the CDR3 is TGTGCCAGCAGTTCCTCTCCCGGGGGTGAATTCGGTGGCTACACCTTC.

In its sample, this clone was seen once. The V and J genes are TRBV11-1 and TRBJ1-4; D unclear. This CDR3 has 11 residues. The ends were cut back, 5 bases at V and 6 bases at J, with 4 bases in the middle. CDR1 and CDR2 (germline): SGHAT, FQDESV (reference sequence). CDR3 DNA: TGTGCCAGCAGCCAGCATGAAAAACTGTTTTTT. Translation gives CASSQHEKLFF.

The chain employs TRBV14 and TRBJ2-7; 13 nucleotides line up with TRBD2. This CDR3 is 17 amino acids long. Germline V gene lookup returns CDR1 SGHDN and CDR2 FVKESK. The V gene end was trimmed by 0 bases and the J gene end by 1 base; junction bases not matched to a gene: 3. Here the CDR3 DNA reads TGTGCCAGCAGCCAAGATTTGGGACTAGCGGGGTCCTACGAGCAGTACTTC. It codes for CASSQDLGLAGSYEQYF.

V and J are TRBV9 and TRBJ2-5, with D possibly called TRBD1 or TRBD2 (5 bases each). The germline V and J ends were trimmed by 0 bases and 1 base, with 10 bases remaining between them. The CDR3 extends over 15 amino acids. Germline V gene sequence: CDR1 SGDLS, CDR2 YYNGEE. CDR3 bases: TGTGCCAGCAGCGTAGGGACGGGGCGCCAAGAGACCCAGTACTTC. Its protein is CASSVGTGRQETQYF.

The chain is built from TRBV9 and TRBJ2-7; D remains unclear. CDR3 length equals 15 residues. Germline V gives CDR1 SGDLS, CDR2 YYNGEE. With 0 bases removed from V and 0 bases from J, the gap between germline ends came to 10 bases. This chain's CDR3 is CASSVEAFSSYEQYF. DNA for the CDR3: TGTGCCAGCAGCGTAGAGGCTTTCAGCTCCTACGAGCAGTACTTC.

V is TRBV9 and J is TRBJ2-1, with 8 bases lining up with TRBD2. The CDR3 contains 14 residues. CDR1 is SGDLS, CDR2 YYNGEE, per germline. J gave up 9 bases and V 0 bases, and 5 bases lay outside the gene matches. CDR3 nucleotides: TGTGCCAGCAGCGTAGCGGGAGGGATGGGTGAGCAGTTCTTC. Its protein is CASSVAGGMGEQFF.

This chain joins TRBV19 and TRBJ2-7, with D tentatively TRBD1 (5 bases). Trimming removed 7 bases at V and 3 bases at J, with 16 bases between. Germline V gene sequence: CDR1 LNHDA, CDR2 SQIVND (reference sequence). The CDR3 runs to 14 residues. The CDR3: CASTGTRDRYEQYF. In DNA, the CDR3 is TGTGCCAGTACCGGAACCAGGGATCGCTACGAGCAGTACTTC.

About this clone itself: Other DNA sequences in this sample translate to the same CDR3. The V gene is TRBV5-6, the J gene TRBJ2-7; 10 bases are shared with TRBD1. Germline lookup yields CDR1 SGHDT and CDR2 YYEEEE. This CDR3 has 13 amino acids. The ends lost 2 bases at V and 5 bases at J; junction bases unmatched: 1. The CDR3 DNA reads TGTGCCAGCAGCTTTGGGACAGGGGACGAGCAGTACTTC. This sequence encodes CASSFGTGDEQYF.

This sequence joins TRBV19 and TRBJ2-7; D is unclear. V lost 3 bases, J lost 3 bases, and 15 bases lay in between. The V gene's germline CDR1 is LNHDA and CDR2 SQIVND (reference sequence). The CDR3 consists of 15 residues. The CDR3 here is CASSIYGRLGYEQYF. CDR3 coding DNA: TGTGCCAGTAGTATTTATGGACGGCTGGGCTACGAGCAGTACTTC.

Comments on this clone: At the DNA level, this CDR3 is encoded by other sequences in the same sample as well. V and J are TRBV27 and TRBJ2-7; D not certain. The CDR3 is 14 residues long. V was pared by 3 bases and J by 0 bases, with 9 bases between. The V gene's germline CDR1 is MNHEY and CDR2 SMNVEV (reference sequence). The CDR3 here is CASSFGVSSYEQYF. The CDR3 bases are TGTGCCAGCAGTTTCGGAGTGAGCTCCTACGAGCAGTACTTC.

The chain recombines TRBV5-4 with TRBJ1-2; 10 bases map to TRBD1. The CDR3 is 13 amino acids. The germline V gene has CDR1 SGHNT and CDR2 YYREEE (reference sequence). Trimming at V came to 5 bases and at J to 6 bases, leaving 4 bases not matched to a gene. The CDR3 here is CASSPGTGDGYTF. Here the CDR3 DNA reads TGTGCCAGCAGTCCCGGGACAGGGGATGGCTACACCTTC. The variable domain in full, completed from reference TRBV5-4 and TRBJ1-2, reads ETGVTQSPTHLIKTRGQQVTLRCSSQSGHNTVSWYQQALGQGPQFIFQYYREEENGRGNFPPRFSGLQFPNYSSELNVNALELDDSALYLCASSPGTGDGYTFGSGTRLTVV.

The CDR3 loop reads CASSVATTGANYGYTF. CDR3 DNA: TGTGCCAGCAGCGTAGCTACGACAGGGGCCAACTATGGCTACACCTTC. The V gene is TRBV9, the J gene TRBJ1-2, with 8 bases that match TRBD1. Germline V lookup: CDR1 SGDLS, CDR2 YYNGEE. Unmatched junction bases numbered 6, after V lost 0 bases and J lost 2 bases. CDR3 length equals 16 residues. Using reference TRBV9 and TRBJ1-2 for the parts outside the CDR3, the full variable domain is DSGVTQTPKHLITATGQRVTLRCSPRSGDLSVYWYQQSLDQGLQFLIQYYNGEERAKGNILERFSAQQFPDLHSELNLSSLELGDSALYFCASSVATTGANYGYTFGSGTRLTVV.

The genes are TRBV6-6 and TRBJ2-7, with TRBD1 matching over 9 bases. The length of the CDR3 is 14 residues. Trimming took 5 bases from V and 7 from J; bases not matched to a gene: 9. Germline V gene lookup returns CDR1 MNHNY and CDR2 SVGAGI (reference sequence). Here the CDR3 DNA reads TGTGCCAGCAGTCTCTGGACAGGGGAGGATGAGCAGTACTTC. This sequence encodes CASSLWTGEDEQYF.

Concerning this clone itself: Since a much larger clone is just one base distant, this may be a read error. Distinct nucleotide sequences in the sample also encode this CDR3. The chain is built from TRBV7-2 and TRBJ2-7; no firm D call. The germline V gene has CDR1 SGHTA and CDR2 FQGNSA. Trimming took 5 bases from V and 0 from J, leaving 2 bases between them. This CDR3 has 11 amino acids. The CDR3 reads CASSPSYEQYF. CDR3 sequence (DNA): TGTGCCAGCAGCCCCTCCTACGAGCAGTACTTC.

The CDR3 is CASSLVLRTGVSTDTQYF. CDR3 DNA sequence: TGTGCCAGCAGTTTGGTTCTCCGAACGGGAGTGAGCACAGATACGCAGTATTTT. This rearrangement joins TRBV28 to TRBJ2-3; TRBD2 is a possible D gene (6 bases). V shed 3 bases and J shed 0 bases, with 19 bases lying between them. The CDR3 has 18 amino acids. CDR1 and CDR2 from the germline V gene are MDHEN and SYDVKM.

The chain has TRBV6-5 and TRBJ2-5; 11 bases line up with TRBD1. The CDR3 loop spans 14 amino acids. Trimming cost V 2 bases and J 4 bases; bases outside gene matches: 0. Looked up from germline, CDR1 is MNHEY and CDR2 is SVGAGI. CDR3 coding DNA: TGTGCCAGCAGTTACGGGACAGGGGGAGAGACCCAGTACTTC. It specifies CASSYGTGGETQYF.